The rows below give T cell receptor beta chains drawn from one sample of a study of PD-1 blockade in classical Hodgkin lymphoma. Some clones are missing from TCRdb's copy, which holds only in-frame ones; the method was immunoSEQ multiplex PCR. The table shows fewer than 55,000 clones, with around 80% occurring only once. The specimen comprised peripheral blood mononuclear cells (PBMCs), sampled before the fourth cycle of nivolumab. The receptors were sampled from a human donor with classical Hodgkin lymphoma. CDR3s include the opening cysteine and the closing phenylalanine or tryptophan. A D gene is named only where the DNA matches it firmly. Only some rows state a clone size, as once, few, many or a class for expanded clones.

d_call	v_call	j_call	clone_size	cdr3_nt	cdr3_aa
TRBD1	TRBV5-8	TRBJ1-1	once	TGTGCCAGCAGCTTAGGACAGGGACAGACTGAAGCTTTCTTT	CASSLGQGQTEAFF
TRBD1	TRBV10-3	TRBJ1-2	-	TGTGCCATCAGTGAGTTCCAGGGGGGTGGAGATGGCTACACCTTC	CAISEFQGGGDGYTF
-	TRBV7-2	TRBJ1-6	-	TGTGCCAGCAGCTCCCCTCTTACCTCGGTCAATTCACCCCTCCACTTT	CASSSPLTSVNSPLHF
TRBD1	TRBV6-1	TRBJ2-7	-	TGTGCCAGCAGTGACCAGACAGGGGCCCTGGGGTTCGAGCAGTACTTC	CASSDQTGALGFEQYF
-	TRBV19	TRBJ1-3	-	TGTGCCAGTAGTATCTCGGGGGAGTCAGGAAACACCATATATTTT	CASSISGESGNTIYF
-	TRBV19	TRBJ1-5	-	TGTGCCGGAGCCTCAGGGAATCAGCCCCAGCATTTT	CAGASGNQPQHF
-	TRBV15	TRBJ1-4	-	TGTGCCACCAGCAGCCATACCGACAATGACGAAAAACTGTTTTTT	CATSSHTDNDEKLFF
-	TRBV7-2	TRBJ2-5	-	TGTGCCAGCAGCCGACAGGACCAAGAGACCCAGTACTTC	CASSRQDQETQYF
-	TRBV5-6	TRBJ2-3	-	TGTGCCAGCGGAAGATGGGATACGCAGTATTTT	CASGRWDTQYF
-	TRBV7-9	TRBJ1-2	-	TGTGCCAGCAGCCCTTCCGGGCAGGCCTCTGGCTACACCTTC	CASSPSGQASGYTF
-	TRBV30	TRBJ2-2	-	TGTGCCTGGAGTGGTTTAGGACAGTCCACCGGGGAGCTGTTTTTT	CAWSGLGQSTGELFF
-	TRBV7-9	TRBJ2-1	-	TGTGCCAGCAGCTGGGACGGGTACAATGAGCAGTTCTTC	CASSWDGYNEQFF
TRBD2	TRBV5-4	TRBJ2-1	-	TGTGCCAGCAGCCCGGGACTAGGGGATTACAATGAGCAGTTCTTC	CASSPGLGDYNEQFF
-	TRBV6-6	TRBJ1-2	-	TGTGCCAGCAGTTACGATGGGAGCTATGGCTACACCTTC	CASSYDGSYGYTF
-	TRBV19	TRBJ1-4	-	TGTGCCAGTAGTCTTGGCGCAGGGCTTAATGAAAAACTGTTTTTT	CASSLGAGLNEKLFF
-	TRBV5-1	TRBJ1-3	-	TGCGCCAGCAGCTCTGATGGGGGCGGTAGCTCTGGAAACACCATATATTTT	CASSSDGGGSSGNTIYF
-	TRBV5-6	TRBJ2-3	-	TGTGCCAGCAGCTCCGGGGCCGGGTACACAGATACGCAGTATTTT	CASSSGAGYTDTQYF
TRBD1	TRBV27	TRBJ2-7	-	TGTGCCAGCAGGGACCTACAGGGGGGCTCCTACGAGCAGTACTTC	CASRDLQGGSYEQYF